These 3 T cell receptor beta chains originate from one sample sequenced in a study of technical replicates of blood from several donors. Clones were sequenced by immunoSEQ multiplex PCR, and TCRdb holds only the in-frame ones, with some missing. The profile shows about 12,000 clones, approximately 95% of them singletons. The specimen sequenced was PBMCs. The receptor source for this set is a human donor in good health.

The chain is built from TRBV5-1 and TRBJ1-4; 7 bases align to TRBD1. Germline V gives CDR1 SGHRS, CDR2 YFSETQ. The trim removed 4 bases at V and 7 bases at J, leaving 10 bases unmatched. This CDR3 is 15 amino acids long. In DNA form, the CDR3 reads TGCGCCAGCAGCAATACAGGGGAGAATAGTGAAAAACTGTTTTTT. This gives the protein CASSNTGENSEKLFF.

With regard to this clone: At the DNA level, this CDR3 is encoded by other sequences in the same sample as well. The CDR3 DNA reads TGCGCCAGCAGCTTGGCCGGGGGGTACACTGAAGCTTTCTTT. Translation gives CASSLAGGYTEAFF. The chain uses TRBV5-1 and TRBJ1-1; D possibly corresponds to TRBD1 (5 bases). V lost 0 bases and J 3 bases, leaving 9 bases between the germline ends. This CDR3 is built from 14 residues. Germline V CDR1 and CDR2: SGHRS, YFSETQ.

The V call is TRBV2, the J call TRBJ1-2; no firm D call. CDR1 and CDR2 (germline): SNHLY, FYNNEI. V was cut by 4 bases and J by 3 bases, with 15 bases left in between. The CDR3 loop spans 15 amino acids. CDR3 nucleotide sequence: TGTGCCAGCAGTGCATCGGGGTCTGCATACTATGGCTACACCTTC. Amino acids: CASSASGSAYYGYTF.